A single sample gave rise to the 23 T cell receptor beta chains below, sequenced in a study of shared clonotypes between healthy human individuals. The assay was immunoSEQ multiplex PCR, and TCRdb's table has in-frame clones only and misses some. The top ten clones hold around 0.14% of a sample with about 2.4 million clones, approximately 90% of them seen once. Specimen: naive CD4+ T cells sorted from blood. Regarding subset: CD45RA+ positively selected. The receptors here all came from a man between 18 and 29 years old in good health.

This chain connects TRBV5-1 to TRBJ2-2; D gene unclear. V dropped 4 bases and J dropped 7 bases, with 11 bases sitting between them. Per the germline V gene, CDR1 is SGHRS and CDR2 is YFSETQ. The CDR3 runs to 13 residues. The CDR3 here is CASSLDGYGELFF. The DNA of the CDR3 is TGCGCCAGCAGCCTGGACGGTTACGGGGAGCTGTTTTTT.

In its sample, this clone was seen a few times. The V gene is TRBV4-2, the J gene TRBJ1-5; D is perhaps TRBD1 (6 bases). V lost 0 bases to trimming and J lost 2 bases, with 8 bases between them. The CDR3 runs to 15 residues. Germline CDR1 reads LGHNA; CDR2 reads YNFKEQ. CDR3 DNA sequence: TGTGCCAGCAGCCAAGATAGACAGGGCAATCAGCCCCAGCATTTT. Translating gives CASSQDRQGNQPQHF.

Concerning this clone: This CDR3 is also generated by other DNA sequences in the sample. The V gene is TRBV20-1, the J gene TRBJ1-4; D unresolved. V lost 6 bases and J 3 bases, leaving 5 bases between the germline ends. The CDR3 runs to 11 residues. CDR1 and CDR2 (germline): DFQATT, SNEGSKA (reference sequence). CDR3 bases: TGCAGTGCCCCTTCTAATGAAAAACTGTTTTTT. It is translated as CSAPSNEKLFF.

The J gene is TRBJ1-2, the V gene TRBV19; 10 positions agree with TRBD1. From germline, CDR1 is LNHDA and CDR2 SQIVND (reference sequence). The CDR3 has 15 amino acids. Trimming removed 4 bases from V and 7 bases from J; junction bases left unmatched: 9. Written as DNA, the CDR3 is TGTGCCAGTAGTACCACCGGGACAGGGGCAGGTGGCTACACCTTC. It specifies CASSTTGTGAGGYTF. Combining the CDR3 with reference TRBV19 and TRBJ1-2 gives the whole variable domain DGGITQSPKYLFRKEGQNVTLSCEQNLNHDAMYWYRQDPGQGLRLIYYSQIVNDFQKGDIAEGYSVSREKKESFPLTVTSAQKNPTAFYLCASSTTGTGAGGYTFGSGTRLTVV.

This clone appeared once. J is TRBJ1-1 and V is TRBV18; no clear D. Looked up from germline, CDR1 is KGHSH and CDR2 is LQKENI. Trimming left V 5 bases short and J 1 base short, with 11 bases between. This CDR3 contains 14 residues. The CDR3 sequence is CASSISRANTEAFF. The DNA of the CDR3 is TGTGCCAGCTCAATTTCCCGGGCGAACACTGAAGCTTTCTTT.

V and J are TRBV19 and TRBJ1-2; D call uncertain. Germline-derived CDR1 and CDR2 are LNHDA and SQIVND (reference sequence). The germline V and J ends were trimmed by 1 base and 8 bases, with 14 bases remaining between them. The CDR3 extends over 14 amino acids. CDR3 sequence reads: CASSIGQPSGGYTF. The CDR3 region has the DNA TGTGCCAGTAGTATAGGGCAGCCAAGTGGAGGCTACACCTTC.

V gene TRBV5-1 combines with J gene TRBJ2-7; 8 bases are a match to TRBD1. There are 12 residues in the CDR3. The junction had 3 bases not matched to a gene; V was cut back by 4 bases and J by 6 bases. Germline values: CDR1 SGHRS, CDR2 YFSETQ. Here the CDR3 DNA reads TGCGCCAGCAGCCCAGACAGGGGCGAGCAGTACTTC. Its translation is CASSPDRGEQYF.

Concerning this clone itself: Other DNA sequences from this sample encode an identical CDR3 as well. This sequence joins TRBV5-4 and TRBJ2-1; perhaps TRBD1 as D (5 bases). Germline V gene data show CDR1 as SGHNT and CDR2 as YYREEE (reference sequence). V gave up 0 bases and J gave up 1 base, with 8 bases separating them. The CDR3 totals 15 residues. The CDR3 DNA follows: TGTGCCAGCAGCTTGGGGCAGGGTTCCTACAATGAGCAGTTCTTC. This translates into CASSLGQGSYNEQFF.

The V and J genes are TRBV6-1 and TRBJ2-2; D call uncertain. The V gene lost 6 bases and the J gene lost 0 bases, with 8 bases spanning the gap. In germline, CDR1 is MNHNS, CDR2 SASEGT. CDR3 length equals 14 residues. CDR3 loop: CASRRNTNTGELFF. In nucleotides, the CDR3 is TGTGCCAGCAGGCGTAATACGAACACCGGGGAGCTGTTTTTT.

The rearrangement uses TRBV30 and TRBJ1-6; TRBD1 is a possible D gene (6 bases). V was cut by 7 bases and J by 7 bases, with 14 bases left in between. CDR3 length: 13 residues. Germline V gene data show CDR1 as GTSNPN and CDR2 as SVGIG (reference sequence). This CDR3 reads CALSLDRNSPLHF. CDR3 DNA sequence: TGTGCCTTGTCACTAGACAGGAATTCACCCCTCCACTTT.

V usage is TRBV11-2 and J usage is TRBJ2-1; TRBD2 matches 14 bases. The V gene's germline CDR1 is SGHAT and CDR2 FQNNGV. The CDR3 contains 14 residues. V trimming: 1 base; J trimming: 16 bases; junction bases outside the gene matches: 6. The CDR3 DNA follows: TGTGCCAGCAGCTTAGCGGGACTAGCGGGGGACCTTTTCTTC. This encodes CASSLAGLAGDLFF.

The rearrangement joins TRBV18 to TRBJ2-5; TRBD1 aligns across 10 bases. V was pared by 3 bases and J by 2 bases, with 3 bases of the junction left unmatched. Germline V CDR1 and CDR2: KGHSH, LQKENI. This CDR3 spans 15 amino acids. In DNA, the CDR3 is TGTGCCAGCTCACCGACAGGGGGCCTACAAGAGACCCAGTACTTC. It specifies CASSPTGGLQETQYF.

Points on this clone: Other DNA sequences in this specimen translate into the identical CDR3. The chain links TRBV29-1 to TRBJ1-1, with TRBD1 identical over 8 bases. Germline V gene lookup returns CDR1 SQVTM and CDR2 ANQGSEA. V lost 5 bases to trimming and J lost 5 bases; unmatched junction nucleotides: 7. This CDR3 contains 13 residues. For the CDR3, the DNA is TGCAGCGTTAGGACAGGGCGGGTGACTGAAGCTTTCTTT. Translated: CSVRTGRVTEAFF. Using reference TRBV29-1 and TRBJ1-1 for the parts outside the CDR3, the full variable domain is SAVISQKPSRDICQRGTSLTIQCQVDSQVTMMFWYRQQPGQSLTLIATANQGSEATYESGFVIDKFPISRPNLTFSTLTVSNMSPEDSSIYLCSVRTGRVTEAFFGQGTRLTVV.

The chain employs TRBV5-1 and TRBJ2-1; possible D gene TRBD2, 6 bases. The CDR3 loop spans 15 amino acids. The V end was cut by 0 bases, the J end by 4 bases, with 11 bases between. Germline V gene data show CDR1 as SGHRS and CDR2 as YFSETQ. CDR3 bases: TGCGCCAGCAGCTTGGATCGCGGGGAATACAATGAGCAGTTCTTC. This codes for CASSLDRGEYNEQFF.

This clone was detected only once. The V and J genes are TRBV10-3 and TRBJ2-3; D unclear. The germline V and J ends were trimmed by 6 bases and 2 bases, with 9 bases remaining between them. Germline assignment: CDR1 ENHRY and CDR2 SYGVKD. There are 13 residues in the CDR3. CDR3 bases: TGTGCCATCAGCCAAAGACTCACAGATACGCAGTATTTT. The encoded protein is CAISQRLTDTQYF.

The V and J genes are TRBV12-5 and TRBJ2-1, with 9 bases matching TRBD2. V was pared by 5 bases and J by 8 bases, with 7 bases of the junction left unmatched. The CDR3 sequence is 14 residues long. Germline CDR1 reads LGHNT; CDR2 reads FRNRAP. CDR3 amino acids: CASGPPGLAYEQFF. The DNA of the CDR3 is TGTGCTAGTGGTCCCCCGGGACTAGCATATGAGCAGTTCTTC.

This chain links TRBV6-1 with TRBJ2-3; D gene uncertain. This CDR3 contains 12 residues. The V gene lost 6 bases and the J gene lost 4 bases, with 8 bases spanning the gap. CDR1 is MNHNS and CDR2 is SASEGT in the germline V gene. As DNA, the CDR3 is TGTGCCAGCAGAGCCCAGGCAGATACGCAGTATTTT. Amino acids: CASRAQADTQYF.

The CDR3 protein is CASSPQGLSNEQFF. CDR3 DNA: TGTGCCAGCTCACCACAGGGACTGTCCAATGAGCAGTTCTTC. This chain connects TRBV18 to TRBJ2-1; perhaps TRBD2 as D (6 bases). The germline V gene encodes CDR1 KGHSH and CDR2 LQKENI. V was clipped by 1 base and J by 6 bases, with 10 bases between them. The CDR3 has 14 residues.

The chain employs TRBV6-1 and TRBJ2-7; 9 bases are shared with TRBD2. Germline trimming cut 10 bases from V and 0 bases from J; bases unmatched to any gene: 7. Germline CDR1 reads MNHNS; CDR2 reads SASEGT. The CDR3 has 14 amino acids. CDR3 amino acids: CAISLAGLSYEQYF. In nucleotides, the CDR3 is TGTGCCATATCGCTAGCGGGACTCTCCTACGAGCAGTACTTC.

The V gene is TRBV10-1, the J gene TRBJ2-3; TRBD2 aligns across 8 bases. CDR1 is WNHNN, CDR2 SYGVQD, per germline (reference sequence). The V gene end was trimmed by 4 bases and the J gene end by 0 bases; junction bases not matched to a gene: 3. This CDR3 is built from 15 residues. CDR3 sequence reads: CASSGSSGSTDTQYF. The CDR3 nucleotides are TGCGCCAGCAGTGGGTCTAGCGGGAGCACAGATACGCAGTATTTT.

The chain has TRBV30 and TRBJ2-7; D is possibly TRBD2 (5 bases). The CDR3 has 13 amino acids. V was pared by 3 bases and J by 2 bases, with 11 bases between. Germline assignment: CDR1 GTSNPN and CDR2 SVGIG (reference sequence). The CDR3 here is CAWRIDGTYEQYF. In DNA, the CDR3 is TGTGCCTGGAGGATCGACGGGACCTACGAGCAGTACTTC.

The chain is built from TRBV6-1 and TRBJ2-7; no definite D call. The V gene's germline CDR1 is MNHNS and CDR2 SASEGT. The ends were cut back, 6 bases at V and 5 bases at J, with 11 bases in the middle. CDR3 length: 12 residues. This CDR3 reads CASSPTGDEQYF. The CDR3 DNA is TGTGCCAGCAGCCCCACCGGAGACGAGCAGTACTTC.

V and J are TRBV4-3 and TRBJ2-1; no firm D call. From germline, CDR1 is LGHNA and CDR2 YSLEER. The V gene lost 0 bases and the J gene lost 10 bases, with 10 bases spanning the gap. The CDR3 has 13 residues. CDR3 residues: CASSQDKGREQFF. The CDR3 coding sequence is TGCGCCAGCAGCCAAGATAAGGGCCGGGAGCAGTTCTTC.